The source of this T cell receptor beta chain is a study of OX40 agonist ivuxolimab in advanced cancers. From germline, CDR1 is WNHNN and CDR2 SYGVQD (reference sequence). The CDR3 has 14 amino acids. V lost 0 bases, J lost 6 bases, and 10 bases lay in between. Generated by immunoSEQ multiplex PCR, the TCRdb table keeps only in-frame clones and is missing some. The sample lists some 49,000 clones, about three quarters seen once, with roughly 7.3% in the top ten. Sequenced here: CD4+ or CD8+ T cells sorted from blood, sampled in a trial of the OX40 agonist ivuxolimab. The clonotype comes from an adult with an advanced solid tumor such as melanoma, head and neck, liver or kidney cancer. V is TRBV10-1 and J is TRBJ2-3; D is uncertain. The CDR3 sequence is CASSESGRADTQYF. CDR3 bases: TGCGCCAGCAGTGAGTCTGGAAGGGCGGATACGCAGTATTTT.